These T cell receptor beta chains were read from a single sample in a study of control samples from healthy donors and cancer patients. The method was immunoSEQ multiplex PCR; TCRdb's version includes in-frame clones alone and lacks a portion of them. The data contain about 70,000 clones, more than 75% of them singletons. Sequencing input: PBMCs. The receptors were sampled from a woman aged 50 to 65 with lung cancer. CDR3s include the opening cysteine and the closing phenylalanine or tryptophan. The order of the fields is clone size, D gene, J gene, V gene, CDR3 DNA, CDR3 protein. A D gene is named only where the DNA matches it firmly. Where a row states a size, it is once, few, many or the class of an expanded clone; other rows omit it.

once | TRBD2 | TRBJ2-3 | TRBV6-5 | TGTGCCAGCAGTCGGGGGGGGGTCAGCACAGATACGCAGTATTTT | CASSRGGVSTDTQYF
- | TRBD2 | TRBJ2-7 | TRBV29-1 | TGCAGCGTTAAGGGGCAGGGACTATACGAGCAGTACTTC | CSVKGQGLYEQYF
- | - | TRBJ1-1 | TRBV3-1/TRBV3-2 | TGTGCCAGCAGCTTACGCGGTGTCAGAGCTTTCTTT | CASSLRGVRAFF
- | TRBD1 | TRBJ2-1 | TRBV2 | TGTGCCACCTCCCGAGACAGGGAGATCTACAATGAGCAGTTCTTC | CATSRDREIYNEQFF
- | - | TRBJ1-2 | TRBV6-5 | TGTGCCAGCAGTTACGCTTTTGAGCATGGCTACACCTTC | CASSYAFEHGYTF
- | - | TRBJ1-1 | TRBV2 | TGTGCCAGCAGCTTGGGGGGTGGCACTGAAGCTTTCTTT | CASSLGGGTEAFF
- | - | TRBJ2-7 | TRBV7-2 | TGTGCCAGCAGCTACCTGGTCAGTACCTACGAGCAGTACTTC | CASSYLVSTYEQYF
- | - | TRBJ1-3 | TRBV30 | TGTGCCTGGAGTTCCCAAGTAGGAAACACCATATATTTT | CAWSSQVGNTIYF
few | TRBD1 | TRBJ1-2 | TRBV24-1 | TGTGCCACCAGTCCGGGACAGGCAGCTTATGGCTACACCTTC | CATSPGQAAYGYTF
- | - | TRBJ2-5 | TRBV2 | TGTGCCAGCAGTGAAGGGCTGGGGGAGACCCAGTACTTC | CASSEGLGETQYF
once | - | TRBJ2-6 | TRBV7-2 | TGTGCCAGCAGCTTAGGGCGGAGCTCTGGGGCCAACGTCCTGACTTTC | CASSLGRSSGANVLTF
few | - | TRBJ1-2 | TRBV4-2 | TGTGCCAGCAGCTCAGGGCAGGGTTCGAACTATGGCTACACCTTC | CASSSGQGSNYGYTF
- | - | TRBJ1-5 | TRBV5-6 | TGTGCCAGCAGCTCCCTCAAACAACAGGGATCCAAAGGGCAGCCCCAGCATTTT | CASSSLKQQGSKGQPQHF
- | - | TRBJ1-2 | TRBV7-2 | TGTGCCAGCAGCCGCACGGAGGTGGATTTTGGCTACACCTTC | CASSRTEVDFGYTF
few | TRBD1 | TRBJ1-2 | TRBV7-9 | TGTGCCAGCAGCCTTAACGGACAGGGGGCTGGCGGCTACACCTTC | CASSLNGQGAGGYTF
- | - | TRBJ1-1 | TRBV6-6 | TGTGCCAGCAGTCCGATAGCGGGGGCGTCCACTGAAGCTTTCTTT | CASSPIAGASTEAFF
- | - | TRBJ2-4 | TRBV30 | TGTGCCTGGAGTGCCCTAGCCAAAAACATTCAGTACTTC | CAWSALAKNIQYF
- | - | TRBJ2-2 | TRBV18 | TGTGCCAGCTCACCTAAGCGGACATCGAACACCGGGGAGCTGTTTTTT | CASSPKRTSNTGELFF
once | - | TRBJ2-2 | TRBV9 | TGTGCCAGCAGCGTAAACTGGGGGAACACCGGGGAGCTGTTTTTT | CASSVNWGNTGELFF
medium-sized | - | TRBJ1-1 | TRBV6-5 | TGTGCCAGCAAGGGTGTGGGCACTGAAGCTTTCTTT | CASKGVGTEAFF
- | - | TRBJ1-3 | TRBV13 | TGTGCCAGCAGCTTTGAGCCTAGGAGTCGGGACACCATATATTTT | CASSFEPRSRDTIYF
- | - | TRBJ1-4 | TRBV27 | TGTGCCAGCAGAAGGGACACCCCGGCAACTAATGAAAAACTGTTTTTT | CASRRDTPATNEKLFF
- | - | TRBJ2-3 | TRBV19 | TGTGCCAGTAGTATGCAGGGCCATAGCACAGATACGCAGTATTTT | CASSMQGHSTDTQYF
- | - | TRBJ2-7 | TRBV18 | TGTGCCAGCTCACTACAGGACAGCTCCTACGAGCAGTACTTC | CASSLQDSSYEQYF
- | - | TRBJ2-2 | TRBV27 | TGTGCCAGCAGTTTATATGGGGGCGCGAGCACCGGGGAGCTGTTTTTT | CASSLYGGASTGELFF
- | - | TRBJ1-1 | TRBV6-5 | TGTGCCAGCAGTTACGGACGGACACTTATGAACACTGAAGCTTTCTTT | CASSYGRTLMNTEAFF
- | TRBD2 | TRBJ2-5 | TRBV18 | TGTGCCAGCTCATCTACGAGCGGGGGACCCCCCCGGACCCAGTACTTC | CASSSTSGGPPRTQYF
- | TRBD1 | TRBJ2-2 | TRBV9 | TGTGCCAGCAGCCTCACAGGGGCGACCGGGGAGCTGTTTTTT | CASSLTGATGELFF
- | - | TRBJ2-2 | TRBV7-9 | TGTGCCAGCAGCCATCGACAGGTGAACACCGGGGAGCTGTTTTTT | CASSHRQVNTGELFF
- | - | TRBJ2-3 | TRBV6-6 | TGTGCCAGCAGGGGGCGGGGCAGCACAGATACGCAGTATTTT | CASRGRGSTDTQYF